This is a list of T cell receptor beta chains from one sample in a study of T cells expressing NK-cell markers. TCRdb re-called the 5' RACE reads and gives one entry per CDR3 protein, without DNA. This table lists 350,000 to 400,000 distinct CDR3 sequences. The sample consisted of blood T cells: a sorted CD56 or NKG2C T cell subset, CD4+ or CD8+ T cells, or bulk PBMC T cells (not recorded which). The receptors here all came from a woman aged 50 to 65 in good health. The CDR3 runs from the conserved cysteine through the conserved F or W.

J gene,V gene,CDR3 length,CDR3 protein
TRBJ2-7,TRBV6-6,14,CASSSWDRGSEQYF
TRBJ1-5,TRBV20-1,15,CSARDEMRGRQPQHF
TRBJ1-6,TRBV19,15,CATQGQGAYNSPLHF
TRBJ2-5,TRBV7-9,16,CASSRRLAGTQETQYF
TRBJ2-1,TRBV4-2,14,CASSQGREVSEQFF
TRBJ2-3,TRBV20-1,16,CSARSPSRGNTDTQYF
TRBJ2-1,TRBV11-3,17,CASSSISGTSGIGAQFF
TRBJ2-7,TRBV19,15,CASSSATSGMYEQYF
TRBJ2-2,TRBV5-1,17,CASSLEIPRIHTGELFF
TRBJ2-1,TRBV12-3/TRBV12-4,14,CASSLYGTDNEQFF
TRBJ2-1,TRBV9,14,CASSGLAGGIQQFF
TRBJ2-7,TRBV6-5,16,CASTASLADLDFEQYF
TRBJ2-5,TRBV9,16,CASSAWGGGAKETQYF
TRBJ2-7,TRBV10-2,13,CASGAGFTYEQYF
TRBJ1-5,TRBV30,15,CAWSVGDRANQPQHF
TRBJ2-1,TRBV7-8,16,CASIHSGTNTYNEQFF
TRBJ2-1,TRBV6-5,15,CASSYSIFAYNEQFF
TRBJ2-7,TRBV29-1,11,CSVEVARKQYF
TRBJ1-5,TRBV27,15,CASSFGGLSNQPQHF
TRBJ2-1,TRBV12-3/TRBV12-4,15,CASRSTGGFGNEQFF
TRBJ2-1,TRBV15,16,CATSSDERELGNEQFF
TRBJ2-7,TRBV20-1,15,CSARDQDFWSYEQYF
TRBJ2-2,TRBV2,13,CASKPSPTGELFF
TRBJ2-7,TRBV2,14,CASSEALDSYEQYF
TRBJ2-1,TRBV12-3/TRBV12-4,16,CASSFSGGWRENEQFF
TRBJ2-7,TRBV6-1,15,CASTSNDASHYEQYF
TRBJ2-1,TRBV29-1,15,CSVEGGLAAINEQFF
TRBJ2-2,TRBV13,13,CASSLTGRRELFF
TRBJ1-2,TRBV29-1,12,CSVITPNYGYTF
TRBJ2-2,TRBV24-1,15,CATGTGAFLTGELFF
TRBJ1-2,TRBV20-1,13,CSARDPPGNGYTF
TRBJ2-5,TRBV29-1,15,CSVEERGQGWGTQYF
TRBJ2-4,TRBV11-2,14,CASSYNSGENIQYF
TRBJ1-4,TRBV27,17,CASRLRPGTTRNEKLFF
TRBJ2-1,TRBV14,18,CASSGSQRFISSYNEQFF
TRBJ2-3,TRBV4-1,18,CASSQEWGGLSTVDTQYF
TRBJ2-3,TRBV12-5,15,CASGPGLASTDTQYF
TRBJ2-5,TRBV7-9,13,CASSLGELETQYF
TRBJ1-5,TRBV12-3/TRBV12-4,16,CASSSRTGSGNQPQHF
TRBJ1-5,TRBV23-1,20,CASSPTGSPLLGRSNQPQHF
TRBJ2-7,TRBV6-6,15,CASSLRQGGIYEQYF
TRBJ1-6,TRBV5-1,16,CASSLSGGAYNSPLHF